The TCR beta chain described here comes from a study of T cells after yellow fever vaccination. Study results and limitations: Post-booster reappearance was seen for most primary-vaccination clones (roughly 96% CD4, roughly 88% CD8).

From the 5' RACE reads, TCRdb called clonotypes with MiXCR, one entry per CDR3 protein. The sample lists some 350,000 distinct CDR3 sequences, about 6.2% seen once, with about 15% in the top ten. A word on this clonotype: What it binds is not known.

The germline CDR1 and CDR2 sequences are DFQATT and SNEGSKA (reference sequence). This CDR3 is built from 14 residues. V gave up 4 bases and J gave up 7 bases, with 16 bases separating them. Sample: PBMCs, taken 5 days after the yellow fever booster vaccination. This sequence originates from a man aged 25 to 40 who received the YFV17D yellow fever vaccine. J is TRBJ1-4 and V is TRBV20-1; D might be TRBD1 (5 bases). The CDR3 DNA reads TGCAGTGCTATCTCCGGGAGCGGGGGTGAAAAACTGTTTTTT. This sequence encodes CSAISGSGGEKLFF.